The TCR beta chain under discussion was sequenced for a study of blood T cell repertoires in COVID-19 (dated by TCRdb to 2020 to 2021). As for the study more broadly: Samples covering the acute and convalescent phases of COVID-19 were provided by collaborators in the United States, Italy and Spain. The dataset comprised deeply sampled blood TCRbeta repertoires from subjects exposed to, actively infected with, or recovered from COVID-19. The samples were drawn from two sources: the first 160 participants of the ongoing ImmuneRACE study, and 950 to 1,500 subjects contributed by 6 global collaborators. The material from the prospective study consisted of cDNA or gDNA derived from T cells, B-cell-depleted T cells, or PBMCs. Nearly every sample came with metadata listing a de-identified subject ID, COVID-19 status, age in years and sex. A freely available public database, intended as a resource for researchers studying the immune response to SARS-CoV-2, is where the repertoires were released. Where available, HLA class I and class II types were taken from metadata supplied by the sample provider and were not determined by assay-based typing.

On this clone: Its antigen is unknown. No much larger clone is present one base from it, and per-base qualities are unavailable.

One collaborating source in Seattle enrolled patients while the patients were actively infected and followed the patients over time throughout the course of disease. The collaborating institutions used their own protocols to collect whole blood in K2EDTA tubes. For TCRbeta analysis, collaborators shipped samples in one of three forms: frozen whole blood, isolated PBMCs, or DNA extracted from either of those sample types. The germline V gene encodes CDR1 SGHKS and CDR2 YYEKEE (reference sequence). Including cysteine and phenylalanine, the CDR3 has 15 amino acids. Only the CDR3 portion is preserved as DNA: 45 bases, with reading frame beginning at the first base. V is pared back by 5 bases and J by 8 bases, with 22 bases lying between the germline termini. The immunoSEQ Assay, a bias-controlled multiplex PCR, was used to amplify TCRbeta CDR3 regions from genomic DNA. The authors processed their data as follows. Nucleated cell counts per sample were estimated from amplification of reference gene primers within the assay. To quantify the absolute abundance of each unique TCRbeta CDR3 rearrangement, sequence reads were collapsed and filtered. For each sample, productive Simpson clonality was calculated as the square root of Simpson's diversity index over productive rearrangements. The source is immuneACCESS, and TCRdb retained only in-frame sequences with V and J called. Part of the clones is not carried over; for the studies checked, unresolved V genes explain less than half of this, and the remainder is unexplained. The V and J calls and clone size are taken from that table; D and trimming were inferred from the DNA. A total of some 200,000 clones appear in this sample, around 94% of them only once. 0.76% of the sample lies in the top ten.

Study-level results and caveats: How much clinical and demographic metadata was included differed by source and by participant, and the metadata was provided uncurated.

The sequence joins TRBV5-5 to TRBJ1-2; the D gene identity is not certain. This sequence originates from a man in his thirties or forties with COVID-19, enrolled during active disease. The source material was peripheral blood. The DNA sequence reads TGTGCCAGCAGTGGTAGGGTGACTAATTCGGGGGGCTACACCTTC. Translated, it reads CASSGRVTNSGGYTF.